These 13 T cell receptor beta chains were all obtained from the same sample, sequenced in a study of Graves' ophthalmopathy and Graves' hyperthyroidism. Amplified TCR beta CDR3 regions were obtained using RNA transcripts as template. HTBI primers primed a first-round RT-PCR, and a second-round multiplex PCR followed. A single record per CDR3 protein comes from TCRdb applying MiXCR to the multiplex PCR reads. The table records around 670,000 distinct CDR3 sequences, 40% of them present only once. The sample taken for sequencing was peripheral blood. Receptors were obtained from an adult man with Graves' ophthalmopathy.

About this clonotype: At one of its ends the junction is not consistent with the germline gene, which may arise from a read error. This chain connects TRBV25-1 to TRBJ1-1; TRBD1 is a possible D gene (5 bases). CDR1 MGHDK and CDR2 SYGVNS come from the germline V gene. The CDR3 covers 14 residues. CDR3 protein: CASSQVGGVTETFF. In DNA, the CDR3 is TGCGCCAGCAGCCAAGTCGGAGGGGTGACTGAAACTTTCTTT.

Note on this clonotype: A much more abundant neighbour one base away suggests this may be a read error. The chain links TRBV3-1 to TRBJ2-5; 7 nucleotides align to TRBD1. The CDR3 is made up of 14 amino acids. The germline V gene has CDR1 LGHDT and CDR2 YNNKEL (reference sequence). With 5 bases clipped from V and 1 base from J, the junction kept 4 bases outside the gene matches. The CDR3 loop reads CASSAQGFQETQYF. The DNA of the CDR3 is TGTGCCAGCAGCGCACAGGGGTTCCAAGAGACCCAGTACTTC.

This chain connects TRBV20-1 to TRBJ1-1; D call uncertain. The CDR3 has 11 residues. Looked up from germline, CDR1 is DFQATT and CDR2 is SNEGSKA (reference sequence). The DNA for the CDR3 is TGCGCCCTTTCCCTGGAGCCCGAAGCTTTCTTT. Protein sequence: CALSLEPEAFF.

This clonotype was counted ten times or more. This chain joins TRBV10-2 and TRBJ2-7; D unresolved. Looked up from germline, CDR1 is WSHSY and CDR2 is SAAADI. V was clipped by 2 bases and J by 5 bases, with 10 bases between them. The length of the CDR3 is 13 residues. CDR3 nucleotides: TGCGCCAGCAGTGAGAGACACCTAAACGAGCAGTACTTC. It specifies CASSERHLNEQYF.

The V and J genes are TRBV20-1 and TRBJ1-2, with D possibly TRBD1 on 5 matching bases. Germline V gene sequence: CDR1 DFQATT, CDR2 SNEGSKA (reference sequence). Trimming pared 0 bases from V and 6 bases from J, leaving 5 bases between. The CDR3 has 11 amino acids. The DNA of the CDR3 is TGCAGTGCTAGAGAGGGACATGGCTACACCTTC. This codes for CSAREGHGYTF.

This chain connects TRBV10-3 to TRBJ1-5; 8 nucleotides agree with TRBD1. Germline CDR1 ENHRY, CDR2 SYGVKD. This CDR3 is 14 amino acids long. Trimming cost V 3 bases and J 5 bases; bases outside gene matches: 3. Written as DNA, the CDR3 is TGTGCCATCAGTGACCTGACAGGGGATCAGCCCCAGCATTTT. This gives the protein CAISDLTGDQPQHF.

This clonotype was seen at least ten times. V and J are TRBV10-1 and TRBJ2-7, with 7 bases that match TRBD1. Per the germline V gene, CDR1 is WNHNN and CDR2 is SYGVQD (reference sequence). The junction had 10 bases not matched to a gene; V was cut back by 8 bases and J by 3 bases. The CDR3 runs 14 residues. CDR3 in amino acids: CASRRDSLFYEQYF. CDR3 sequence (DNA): TGCGCCAGCCGCCGGGACAGCCTTTTCTACGAGCAGTACTTC.

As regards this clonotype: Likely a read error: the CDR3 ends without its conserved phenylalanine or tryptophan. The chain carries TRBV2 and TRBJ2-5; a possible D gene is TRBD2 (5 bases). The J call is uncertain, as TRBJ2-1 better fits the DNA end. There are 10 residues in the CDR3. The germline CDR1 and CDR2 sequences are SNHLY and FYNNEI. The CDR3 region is CASTTPGQFT. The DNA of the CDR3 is TGTGCCAGCACCACGCCGGGACAGTTCACC.

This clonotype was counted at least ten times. The CDR3 is CASSFRTGMNYGYTF. DNA for the CDR3: TGTGCCAGCAGTTTTCGTACAGGGATGAACTATGGCTACACCTTC. This chain uses TRBV2 with TRBJ1-2; a possible D gene is TRBD1 (6 bases). The CDR3 spans 15 residues. V was shortened by 5 bases and J by 2 bases, with 15 bases between the two germline ends. Germline lookup yields CDR1 SNHLY and CDR2 FYNNEI. The whole variable domain, remainder taken from reference TRBV2 and TRBJ1-2, is EPEVTQTPSHQVTQMGQEVILRCVPISNHLYFYWYRQILGQKVEFLVSFYNNEISEKSEIFDDQFSVERPDGSNFTLKIRSTKLEDSAMYFCASSFRTGMNYGYTFGSGTRLTVV.

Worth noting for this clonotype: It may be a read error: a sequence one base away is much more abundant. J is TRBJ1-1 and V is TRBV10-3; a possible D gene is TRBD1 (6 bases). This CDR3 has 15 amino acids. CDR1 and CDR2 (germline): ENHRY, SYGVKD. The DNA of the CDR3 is TGTGCCATCAGTGAGTCAAAGGGGGGGAACACTGGAGCTTTCTTT. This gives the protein CAISESKGGNTGAFF.

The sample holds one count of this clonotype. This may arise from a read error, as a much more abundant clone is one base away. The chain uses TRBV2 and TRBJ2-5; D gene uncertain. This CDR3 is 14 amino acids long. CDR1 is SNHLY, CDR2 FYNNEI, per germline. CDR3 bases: TGTGCCGGCAGTGAGGCTCACAATCAAGAGACCCAGTACTTC. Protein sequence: CAGSEAHNQETQYF.

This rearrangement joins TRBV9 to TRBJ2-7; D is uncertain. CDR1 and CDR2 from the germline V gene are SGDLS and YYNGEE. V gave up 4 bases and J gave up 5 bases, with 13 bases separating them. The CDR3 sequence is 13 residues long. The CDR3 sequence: CASSFQVLDEQYF. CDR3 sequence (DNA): TGTGCCAGCAGCTTTCAGGTTCTTGACGAGCAGTACTTC. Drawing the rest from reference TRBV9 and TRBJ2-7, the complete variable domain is DSGVTQTPKHLITATGQRVTLRCSPRSGDLSVYWYQQSLDQGLQFLIQYYNGEERAKGNILERFSAQQFPDLHSELNLSSLELGDSALYFCASSFQVLDEQYFGPGTRLTVT.

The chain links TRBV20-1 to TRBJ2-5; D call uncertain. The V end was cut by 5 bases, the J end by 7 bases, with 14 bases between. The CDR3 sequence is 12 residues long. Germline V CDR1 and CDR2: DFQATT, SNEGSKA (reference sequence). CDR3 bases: TGCAGTGCTCCCCGAGAGAGAGGGACCCAGTACTTC. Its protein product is CSAPRERGTQYF.